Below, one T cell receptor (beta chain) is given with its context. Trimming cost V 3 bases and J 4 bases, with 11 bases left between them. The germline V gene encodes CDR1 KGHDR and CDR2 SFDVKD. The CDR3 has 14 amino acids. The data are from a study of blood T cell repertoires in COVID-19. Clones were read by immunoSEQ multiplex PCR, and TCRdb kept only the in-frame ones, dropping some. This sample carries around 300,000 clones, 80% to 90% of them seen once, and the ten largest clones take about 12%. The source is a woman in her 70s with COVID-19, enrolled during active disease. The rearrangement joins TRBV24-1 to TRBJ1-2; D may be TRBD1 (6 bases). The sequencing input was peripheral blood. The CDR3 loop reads CATSDPRTAYGYTF. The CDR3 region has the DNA TGTGCCACCAGTGATCCACGGACAGCCTATGGCTACACCTTC.